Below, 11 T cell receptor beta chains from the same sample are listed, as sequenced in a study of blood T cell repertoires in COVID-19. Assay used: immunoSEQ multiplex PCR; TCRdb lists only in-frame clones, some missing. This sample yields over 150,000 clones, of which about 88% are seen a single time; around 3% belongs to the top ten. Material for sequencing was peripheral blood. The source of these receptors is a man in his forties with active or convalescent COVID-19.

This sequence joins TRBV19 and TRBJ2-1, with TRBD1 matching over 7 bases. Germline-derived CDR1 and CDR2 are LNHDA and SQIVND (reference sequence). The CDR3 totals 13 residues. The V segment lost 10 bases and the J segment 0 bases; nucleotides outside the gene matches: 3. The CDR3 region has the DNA TGTGCCACCCGACAGGGCTCCTACAATGAGCAGTTCTTC. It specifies CATRQGSYNEQFF. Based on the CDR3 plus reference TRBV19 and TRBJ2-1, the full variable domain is DGGITQSPKYLFRKEGQNVTLSCEQNLNHDAMYWYRQDPGQGLRLIYYSQIVNDFQKGDIAEGYSVSREKKESFPLTVTSAQKNPTAFYLCATRQGSYNEQFFGPGTRLTVL.

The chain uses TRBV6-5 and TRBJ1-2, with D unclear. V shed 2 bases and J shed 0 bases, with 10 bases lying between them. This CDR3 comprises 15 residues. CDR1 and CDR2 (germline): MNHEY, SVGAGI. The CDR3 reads CASSYAGPANYGYTF. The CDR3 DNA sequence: TGTGCCAGCAGTTACGCTGGGCCTGCTAACTATGGCTACACCTTC.

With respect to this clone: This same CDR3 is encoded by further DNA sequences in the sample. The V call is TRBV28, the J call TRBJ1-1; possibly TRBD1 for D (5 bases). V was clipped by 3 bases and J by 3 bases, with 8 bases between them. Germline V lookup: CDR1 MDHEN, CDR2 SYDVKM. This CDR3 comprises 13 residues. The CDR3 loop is CASSFGGDTEAFF. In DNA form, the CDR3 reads TGTGCCAGCAGTTTCGGGGGGGACACTGAAGCTTTCTTT.

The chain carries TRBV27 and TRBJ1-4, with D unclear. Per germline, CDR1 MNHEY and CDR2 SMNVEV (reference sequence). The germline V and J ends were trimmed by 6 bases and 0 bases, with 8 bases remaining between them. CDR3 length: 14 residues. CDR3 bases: TGTGCCAGCAGACCGCTAGCAACTAATGAAAAACTGTTTTTT. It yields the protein CASRPLATNEKLFF. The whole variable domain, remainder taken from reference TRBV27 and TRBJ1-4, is EAQVTQNPRYLITVTGKKLTVTCSQNMNHEYMSWYRQDPGLGLRQIYYSMNVEVTDKGDVPEGYKVSRKEKRNFPLILESPSPNQTSLYFCASRPLATNEKLFFGSGTQLSVL.

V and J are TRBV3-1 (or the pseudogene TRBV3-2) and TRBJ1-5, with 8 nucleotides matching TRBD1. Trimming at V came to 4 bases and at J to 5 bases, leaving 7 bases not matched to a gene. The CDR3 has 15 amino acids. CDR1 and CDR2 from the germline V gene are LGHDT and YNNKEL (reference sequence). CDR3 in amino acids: CASSRNRGFHQPQHF. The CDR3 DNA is TGTGCCAGCAGCCGTAACAGGGGGTTCCATCAGCCCCAGCATTTT.

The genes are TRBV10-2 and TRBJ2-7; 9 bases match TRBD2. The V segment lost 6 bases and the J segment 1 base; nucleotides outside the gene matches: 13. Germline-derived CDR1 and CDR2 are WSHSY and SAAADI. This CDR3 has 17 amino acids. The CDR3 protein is CASSPLWVAGVSYEQYF. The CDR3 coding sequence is TGCGCCAGCAGCCCCCTCTGGGTAGCGGGGGTTTCCTACGAGCAGTACTTC.

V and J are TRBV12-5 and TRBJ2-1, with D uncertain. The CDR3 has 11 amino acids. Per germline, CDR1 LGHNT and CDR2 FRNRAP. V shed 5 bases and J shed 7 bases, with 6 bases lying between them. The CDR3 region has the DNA TGTGCTAGTGGTCTATATAATGAGCAGTTCTTC. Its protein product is CASGLYNEQFF.

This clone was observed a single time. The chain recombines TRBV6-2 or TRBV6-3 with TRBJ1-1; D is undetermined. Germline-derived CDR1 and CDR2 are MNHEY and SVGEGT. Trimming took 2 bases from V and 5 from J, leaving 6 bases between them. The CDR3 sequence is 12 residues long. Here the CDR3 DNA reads TGTGCCAGCAGTTACAGAGCTACTGAAGCTTTCTTT. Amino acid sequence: CASSYRATEAFF.

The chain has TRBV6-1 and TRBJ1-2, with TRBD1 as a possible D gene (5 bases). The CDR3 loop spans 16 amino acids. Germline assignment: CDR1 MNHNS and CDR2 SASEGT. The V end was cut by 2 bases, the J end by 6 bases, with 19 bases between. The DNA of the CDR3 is TGTGCCAGCAGTGAAAGATCGGGGGGTTATTCGGATGGCTACACCTTC. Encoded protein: CASSERSGGYSDGYTF.

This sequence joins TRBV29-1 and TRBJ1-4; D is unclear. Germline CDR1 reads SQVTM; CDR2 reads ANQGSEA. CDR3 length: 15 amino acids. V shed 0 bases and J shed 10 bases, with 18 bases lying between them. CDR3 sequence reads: CSVEDQGEDEGKLFF. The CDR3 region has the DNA TGCAGCGTTGAAGATCAAGGAGAGGACGAGGGAAAACTGTTTTTT. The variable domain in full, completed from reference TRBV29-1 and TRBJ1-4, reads SAVISQKPSRDICQRGTSLTIQCQVDSQVTMMFWYRQQPGQSLTLIATANQGSEATYESGFVIDKFPISRPNLTFSTLTVSNMSPEDSSIYLCSVEDQGEDEGKLFFGSGTQLSVL.

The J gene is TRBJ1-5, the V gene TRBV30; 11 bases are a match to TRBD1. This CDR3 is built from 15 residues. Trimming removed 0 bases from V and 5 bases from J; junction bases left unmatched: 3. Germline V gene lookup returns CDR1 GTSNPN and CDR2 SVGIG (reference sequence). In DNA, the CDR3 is TGTGCCTGGAGTGTAGGGACAGGGGGGTATCAGCCCCAGCATTTT. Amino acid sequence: CAWSVGTGGYQPQHF. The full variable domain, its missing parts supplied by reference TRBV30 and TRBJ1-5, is SQTIHQWPATLVQPVGSPLSLECTVEGTSNPNLYWYRQAAGRGLQLLFYSVGIGQISSEVPQNLSASRPQDRQFILSSKKLLLSDSGFYLCAWSVGTGGYQPQHFGDGTRLSIL.